The clone carrying this T cell receptor beta chain was recorded at least ten times. The record originates from a study of blood T cells in healthy people across ages. In germline, CDR1 is LNHNV, CDR2 YYDKDF (reference sequence). The length of the CDR3 is 11 residues. A sample-barcoded 5' primer and a J-beta primer mix were used in a second PCR of roughly 6 to 11 cycles. A 12-random-nucleotide template-switch adaptor tagged each cDNA molecule. From the 5' RACE reads, TCRdb called clonotypes with MiXCR, one entry per CDR3 protein. The data show over 500,000 distinct CDR3 sequences, with about 27% seen just once and approximately 3.6% held by the top ten. A further study also used this sample, focusing on T cells of mothers and their children. That study reports: The effect of thymic selection on TCR recombination output is similar between related and unrelated pairs. No T cell clones of persistent microchimeric origin were detected.

Sequenced sample: blood. This TCR was sampled from a boy under 10 years old in good health. The rearrangement uses TRBV15 and TRBJ1-2, with D maybe TRBD1 (5 bases). CDR3 sequence (DNA): TGTGCTAGTGGGGACGGGTATGGCTACACCTTC. Its translation is CASGDGYGYTF. The full variable domain, rest sourced from reference TRBV15 and TRBJ1-2, is DAMVIQNPRYQVTQFGKPVTLSCSQTLNHNVMYWYQQKSSQAPKLLFHYYDKDFNNEADTPDNFQSRRPNTSFCFLDIRSPGLGDTAMYLCASGDGYGYTFGSGTRLTVV.